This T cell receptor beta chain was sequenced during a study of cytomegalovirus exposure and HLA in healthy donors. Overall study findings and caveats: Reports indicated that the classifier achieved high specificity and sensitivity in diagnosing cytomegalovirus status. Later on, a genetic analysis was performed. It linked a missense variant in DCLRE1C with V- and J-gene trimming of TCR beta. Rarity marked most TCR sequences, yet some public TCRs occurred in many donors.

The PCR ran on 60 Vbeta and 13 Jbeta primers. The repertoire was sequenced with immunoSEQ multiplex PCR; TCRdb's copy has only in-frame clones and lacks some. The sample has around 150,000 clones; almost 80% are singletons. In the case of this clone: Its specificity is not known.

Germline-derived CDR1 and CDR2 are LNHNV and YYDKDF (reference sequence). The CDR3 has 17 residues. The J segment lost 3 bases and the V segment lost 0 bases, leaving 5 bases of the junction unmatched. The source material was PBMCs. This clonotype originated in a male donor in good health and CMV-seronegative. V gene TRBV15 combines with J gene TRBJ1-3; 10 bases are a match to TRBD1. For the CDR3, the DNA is TGTGCCACCAGCAGAGATTTTGGGACAGGGGTTGGAAACACCATATATTTT. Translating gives CATSRDFGTGVGNTIYF. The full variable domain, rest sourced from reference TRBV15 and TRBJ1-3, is DAMVIQNPRYQVTQFGKPVTLSCSQTLNHNVMYWYQQKSSQAPKLLFHYYDKDFNNEADTPDNFQSRRPNTSFCFLDIRSPGLGDTAMYLCATSRDFGTGVGNTIYFGEGSWLTVV.